This is a list of T cell receptor beta chains from one sample in a study of human thymus T cells. Clones were sequenced by immunoSEQ multiplex PCR, and TCRdb holds only the in-frame ones, with some missing. The sample lists 75,000 to 90,000 clones; roughly 96% were seen once. The sequencing input was thymus tissue. The receptors come from a boy less than two years old with a congenital heart defect but otherwise immunologically healthy. Each CDR3 is given with its conserved first and last residue. D genes are given only for firm matches. Only part of the rows carry a size: once, few, many, or a class if the clone is expanded.

v_gene	abundance	j_gene	d_gene	CDR3aa	CDR3nt
TRBV19	.	TRBJ2-7	TRBD2	CASRLASSYEQYF	TGTGCCAGTCGACTAGCGAGCTCCTACGAGCAGTACTTC
TRBV9	.	TRBJ2-1	.	CASSPPAESSYNEQFF	TGTGCCAGCAGCCCCCCGGCGGAGAGCTCCTACAATGAGCAGTTCTTC
TRBV5-4	.	TRBJ2-7	.	CASSLGHRGYEQYF	TGTGCCAGCAGCTTGGGGCATCGGGGATACGAGCAGTACTTC
TRBV4-1	.	TRBJ2-1	TRBD1	CASSQEGGFGDRGLHEQFF	TGCGCCAGCAGCCAAGAAGGCGGGTTCGGGGACAGGGGGCTGCATGAGCAGTTCTTC
TRBV28	.	TRBJ1-2	.	CASSLRLGGSADYGYTF	TGTGCCAGCAGTTTAAGATTAGGGGGGTCTGCTGACTATGGCTACACCTTC
TRBV29-1	.	TRBJ2-1	.	CSVEQDLLFQFF	TGCAGCGTTGAACAGGACCTCCTTTTTCAGTTCTTC
TRBV11-1	.	TRBJ2-1	TRBD2	CASSFRTSGEYNEQFF	TGTGCCAGCAGCTTCAGGACTAGCGGGGAATACAATGAGCAGTTCTTC
TRBV6-1	.	TRBJ1-5	.	CASSEAKGGDQPQHF	TGTGCCAGCAGTGAAGCGAAGGGAGGGGATCAGCCCCAGCATTTT
TRBV2	.	TRBJ2-7	TRBD2	CASLNGTTRNYEQYF	TGTGCCAGCTTGAATGGGACTACCAGAAACTACGAGCAGTACTTC
TRBV11-3	.	TRBJ2-1	TRBD2	CASRASLAGGTREQFF	TGTGCCAGCAGAGCTTCATTAGCGGGGGGGACTCGGGAGCAGTTCTTC
TRBV11-1	.	TRBJ1-3	.	CASSSGYYLGVPGNTIYF	TGTGCCAGCAGCTCGGGGTACTATTTGGGAGTTCCTGGAAACACCATATATTTT
TRBV5-8	.	TRBJ1-1	.	CASSYLAKGAEAFF	TGTGCCAGCAGCTATTTAGCTAAGGGGGCTGAAGCTTTCTTT
TRBV6-5	.	TRBJ2-3	.	CASSPGTGGDTQYF	TGTGCCAGCAGTCCGGGGACGGGCGGAGATACGCAGTATTTT
TRBV19	few	TRBJ1-6	.	CASSHRQAHSPLHF	TGTGCCAGTTCACATCGACAGGCCCATTCACCCCTCCACTTT
TRBV5-5	once	TRBJ1-2	TRBD1	CASSLGTGLYGYTF	TGTGCCAGCAGCTTAGGGACAGGCCTCTATGGCTACACCTTC
TRBV12-5	.	TRBJ1-6	.	CASGLGHTVGNSPLHF	TGTGCTAGTGGTTTAGGACACACCGTTGGTAATTCACCCCTCCACTTT
TRBV5-3	.	TRBJ1-5	.	CARSTSGGSNQPQHF	TGTGCCAGAAGCACCTCGGGAGGGAGCAATCAGCCCCAGCATTTT
TRBV28	.	TRBJ2-5	.	CASSLGRWESVHQETQYF	TGTGCCAGCAGTTTAGGGCGGTGGGAGAGCGTCCACCAAGAGACCCAGTACTTC
TRBV6-5	once	TRBJ1-3	.	CASSYSRIDSGNTIYF	TGTGCCAGCAGTTACTCGAGAATAGACTCTGGAAACACCATATATTTT
TRBV7-9	.	TRBJ2-5	.	CASSLGRHQETQYF	TGTGCCAGCAGCTTAGGGAGACACCAAGAGACCCAGTACTTC
TRBV6-5	.	TRBJ1-6	.	CASSPKGTSPLHF	TGTGCCAGCAGCCCGAAGGGAACTTCACCCCTCCACTTT
TRBV28	.	TRBJ2-3	.	CASPDRGRRGTDTQYF	TGTGCCAGCCCGGATCGGGGGCGGAGGGGCACAGATACGCAGTATTTT
TRBV7-2	.	TRBJ1-1	.	CASSLRQGFSGTEAFF	TGTGCCAGCAGCTTACGGCAGGGATTCTCCGGCACTGAAGCTTTCTTT
TRBV4-3	.	TRBJ2-5	TRBD2	CASSQGERGPGETQYF	TGCGCCAGCAGCCAAGGGGAGCGGGGTCCGGGGGAGACCCAGTACTTC
TRBV28	.	TRBJ1-4	TRBD1	CASSGTGGTNEKLFF	TGTGCCAGCAGCGGGACAGGGGGCACTAATGAAAAACTGTTTTTT
TRBV14	.	TRBJ2-7	.	CASSQRRGLGVSYEQYF	TGTGCCAGCAGCCAACGGAGGGGGTTAGGAGTTAGCTACGAGCAGTACTTC
TRBV14	few	TRBJ2-7	.	CASSQSGTGPYEQYF	TGTGCCAGCAGCCAAAGCGGGACAGGCCCCTACGAGCAGTACTTC
TRBV2	.	TRBJ2-1	.	CASSPRGDFYNEQFF	TGTGCCAGCAGTCCCAGAGGGGACTTCTACAATGAGCAGTTCTTC
TRBV14	.	TRBJ2-3	.	CASSKTVLRREVTPDTQYF	TGTGCCAGCAGCAAGACGGTCCTACGCAGGGAAGTGACCCCAGATACGCAGTATTTT
TRBV28	.	TRBJ2-5	.	CASSSAGERITQETQYF	TGTGCCAGCAGTTCGGCCGGGGAGCGGATTACCCAAGAGACCCAGTACTTC
TRBV15	.	TRBJ2-3	TRBD2	CATSTRLALTDTQYF	TGTGCCACCAGTACTCGACTAGCCCTCACAGATACGCAGTATTTT
TRBV5-6	.	TRBJ1-2	.	CASRREVGGLGSNYGYTF	TGTGCCAGCAGGCGGGAGGTAGGGGGTTTAGGGTCTAACTATGGCTACACCTTC
TRBV29-1	.	TRBJ2-1	TRBD1	CSVRPVRRDRGLNGLANEQFF	TGCAGCGTAAGACCCGTCCGTAGGGACAGGGGGCTTAATGGACTAGCGAATGAGCAGTTCTTC
TRBV6-4	.	TRBJ2-1	.	CASSATGGSNEQFF	TGTGCCAGCAGCGCCACTGGGGGTTCCAATGAGCAGTTCTTC
TRBV6-1	.	TRBJ2-7	.	CASRQVSSYEQYF	TGTGCCAGCAGGCAGGTTAGCTCCTACGAGCAGTACTTC
TRBV6-1	.	TRBJ1-2	TRBD1	CAGGSGQGNYGYTF	TGTGCCGGGGGTTCGGGACAGGGGAACTATGGCTACACCTTC
TRBV27	.	TRBJ2-1	TRBD2	CASSPPTSGSVNEQFF	TGTGCCAGCAGTCCCCCCACTAGCGGGAGTGTCAATGAGCAGTTCTTC
TRBV28	.	TRBJ1-5	.	CASSPRRGKSDQPQHF	TGTGCCAGCAGTCCAAGGAGGGGGAAATCAGATCAGCCCCAGCATTTT
TRBV6-1	.	TRBJ2-7	TRBD2	CASRGYAGAYEQYF	TGTGCCAGCAGGGGGTATGCGGGAGCCTACGAGCAGTACTTC
TRBV20-1	.	TRBJ2-3	.	CSARLDTQYF	TGCAGTGCTCGTCTCGATACGCAGTATTTT
TRBV5-5	.	TRBJ2-7	TRBD2	CASSQSGGRPRHTYEQYF	TGTGCCAGCAGCCAATCGGGAGGCAGGCCCCGTCACACTTACGAGCAGTACTTC